This T cell receptor (beta chain) was profiled in a study of T cell responses to AZD1222 COVID-19 vaccine. Using immunoSEQ multiplex PCR, the repertoire was profiled, and TCRdb retains in-frame clones only, with some absent. In the table there are about 64,000 clones, about 90% of which are singletons. V was pared by 5 bases and J by 0 bases, with 14 bases between. The germline V gene encodes CDR1 LGHDT and CDR2 YNNKEL (reference sequence). The CDR3 loop spans 16 amino acids. This clone showed up just once. J is TRBJ1-5 and V is TRBV3-1 (or the pseudogene TRBV3-2), with a weak D call TRBD1 (6 bases). The TCR originated in an adult who received the MenACWY meningococcal vaccine as a control. Sample: peripheral blood, taken 28 days after the second dose of the MenACWY control vaccine. CDR3 loop: CASSVRDKDSNQPQHF. CDR3 DNA sequence: TGTGCCAGCAGCGTCCGGGACAAAGATAGCAATCAGCCCCAGCATTTT.